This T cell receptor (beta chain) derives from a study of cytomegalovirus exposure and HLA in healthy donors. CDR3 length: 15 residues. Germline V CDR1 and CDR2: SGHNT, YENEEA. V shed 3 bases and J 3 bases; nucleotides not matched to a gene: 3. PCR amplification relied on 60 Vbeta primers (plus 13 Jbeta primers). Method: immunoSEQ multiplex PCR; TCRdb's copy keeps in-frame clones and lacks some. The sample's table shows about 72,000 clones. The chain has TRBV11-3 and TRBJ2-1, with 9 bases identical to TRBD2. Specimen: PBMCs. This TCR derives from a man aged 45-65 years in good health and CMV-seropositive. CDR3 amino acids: CASSLSAGGYNEQFF. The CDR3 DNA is TGTGCCAGCAGCTTGTCAGCGGGGGGCTACAATGAGCAGTTCTTC.